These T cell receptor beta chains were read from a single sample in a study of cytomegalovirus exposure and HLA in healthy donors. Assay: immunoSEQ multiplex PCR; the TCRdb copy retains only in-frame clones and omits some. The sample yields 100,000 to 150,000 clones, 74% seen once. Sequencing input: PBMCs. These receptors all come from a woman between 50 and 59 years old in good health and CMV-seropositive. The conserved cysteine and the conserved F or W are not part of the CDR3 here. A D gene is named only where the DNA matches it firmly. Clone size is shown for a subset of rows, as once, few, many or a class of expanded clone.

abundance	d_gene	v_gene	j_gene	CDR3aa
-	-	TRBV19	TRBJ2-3	ASSKQVVTDTQY
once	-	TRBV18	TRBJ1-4	ASSPGGNEKLF
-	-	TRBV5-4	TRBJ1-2	ASSAQGEFYGYT
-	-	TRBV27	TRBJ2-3	ASSPRRDEGLY
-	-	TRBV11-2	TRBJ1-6	ASSFRGSDIEPLH
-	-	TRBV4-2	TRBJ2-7	ASSQEERGGLASYEQY
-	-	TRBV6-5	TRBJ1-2	ASSYNRVGGYT
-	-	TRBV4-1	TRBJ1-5	ASSQTEMGNQPQH
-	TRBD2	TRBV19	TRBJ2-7	ASSSTSGPLSEQY
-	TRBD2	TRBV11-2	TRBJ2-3	ASASSGGASADTQY
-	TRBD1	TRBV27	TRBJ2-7	ASSPTGYYEQY
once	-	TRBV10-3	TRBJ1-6	AISEEPPGDSPLH
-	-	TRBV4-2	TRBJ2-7	ASSQVGLSTGVYEQY
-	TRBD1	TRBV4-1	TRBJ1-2	ASSQGPGQGVLGGYT
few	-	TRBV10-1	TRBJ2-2	ASGPQGGGEVGELF
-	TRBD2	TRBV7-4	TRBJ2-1	ASSLEAGPYNEQF
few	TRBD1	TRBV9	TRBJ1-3	ASSASDRAGGNTIY